This entry lists 20 T cell receptor beta chains sequenced from one sample in a study of OX40 agonist ivuxolimab in advanced cancers. Method: immunoSEQ multiplex PCR; TCRdb's copy keeps in-frame clones and lacks some. The table shows over 95,000 clones, with around nine tenths occurring only once. The sequences come from CD4+ or CD8+ T cells sorted from blood, collected in a trial of the OX40 agonist ivuxolimab. These receptors all stem from an adult with an advanced solid tumor such as melanoma, head and neck, liver or kidney cancer.

This rearrangement joins TRBV6-6 to TRBJ1-1, with D unresolved. Trimming stripped 8 bases from V and 7 bases from J, with 20 bases between. CDR3 size: 14 residues. CDR1 is MNHNY, CDR2 SVGAGI, per germline (reference sequence). DNA of the CDR3: TGTGCCAGCCGACGGGGAGGGAATAATAATGAAGCTTTCTTT. Translated: CASRRGGNNNEAFF.

The V gene is TRBV5-4, the J gene TRBJ2-4, with 7 bases aligning to TRBD1. The CDR3 has 15 residues. Per germline, CDR1 SGHNT and CDR2 YYREEE (reference sequence). Trimming at V came to 0 bases and at J to 8 bases, leaving 8 bases not matched to a gene. This chain's CDR3 is CASSLVGGTVDIQYF. Here the CDR3 DNA reads TGTGCCAGCAGCTTGGTGGGTGGGACAGTTGACATTCAGTACTTC.

The rearrangement uses TRBV11-2 and TRBJ2-7, with 7 nucleotides matching TRBD1. This CDR3 has 13 amino acids. V gave up 10 bases and J gave up 1 base; unmatched junction bases: 7. Germline assignment: CDR1 SGHAT and CDR2 FQNNGV. The CDR3 here is CATGTVDSYEQYF. Written as DNA, the CDR3 is TGTGCCACCGGGACAGTGGATTCCTACGAGCAGTACTTC. Full variable domain (remainder filled in from reference TRBV11-2 and TRBJ2-7): EAGVAQSPRYKIIEKRQSVAFWCNPISGHATLYWYQQILGQGPKLLIQFQNNGVVDDSQLPKDRFSAERLKGVDSTLKIQPAKLEDSAVYLCATGTVDSYEQYFGPGTRLTVT.

This rearrangement joins TRBV10-3 to TRBJ1-2; the match to TRBD1 covers 8 bases. V gave up 9 bases and J gave up 0 bases; unmatched junction bases: 3. Germline CDR1 ENHRY, CDR2 SYGVKD. The CDR3 runs to 13 residues. CDR3 coding DNA: TGTGCCATTAAGGACAGGGCTAACTATGGCTACACCTTC. Protein product: CAIKDRANYGYTF.

The chain carries TRBV18 and TRBJ2-3; 9 positions match TRBD1. V dropped 1 base and J dropped 4; count of bases not matched to a gene: 3. Germline loops: CDR1 KGHSH, CDR2 LQKENI. The CDR3 has 15 residues. The CDR3 DNA reads TGTGCCAGCTCACCACAGGGACAGGGTGCAGATACGCAGTATTTT. It codes for CASSPQGQGADTQYF. The full variable domain, its missing parts supplied by reference TRBV18 and TRBJ2-3, is NAGVMQNPRHLVRRRGQEARLRCSPMKGHSHVYWYRQLPEEGLKFMVYLQKENIIDESGMPKERFSAEFPKEGPSILRIQQVVRGDSAAYFCASSPQGQGADTQYFGPGTRLTVL.

The table lists this clone with a count of one. The V call is TRBV7-9, the J call TRBJ1-2; weak D call: TRBD1 (6 bases). The CDR3 consists of 11 residues. CDR1 and CDR2 from the germline V gene are SEHNR and FQNEAQ (reference sequence). V gave up 3 bases and J gave up 13 bases, with 12 bases separating them. The CDR3 here is CASSLTDRATF. CDR3 in DNA: TGTGCCAGCAGCTTGACGGACAGAGCCACCTTC. The variable domain in full, completed from reference TRBV7-9 and TRBJ1-2, reads DTGVSQNPRHKITKRGQNVTFRCDPISEHNRLYWYRQTLGQGPEFLTYFQNEAQLEKSRLLSDRFSAERPKGSFSTLEIQRTEQGDSAMYLCASSLTDRATFGSGTRLTVV.

The chain recombines TRBV19 with TRBJ2-6; 8 nucleotides line up with TRBD1. The CDR3 extends over 16 amino acids. CDR1 is LNHDA and CDR2 is SQIVND in the germline V gene (reference sequence). With 7 bases clipped from V and 3 bases from J, the junction kept 8 bases outside the gene matches. The DNA of the CDR3 is TGTGCCAGTACCGGGGGACAGGTCTATGGGGCCAACGTCCTGACTTTC. Translation gives CASTGGQVYGANVLTF.

This clone was counted only a few times. V usage is TRBV6-5 and J usage is TRBJ2-5; perhaps TRBD2 as D (5 bases). CDR3 length: 13 amino acids. The germline V and J ends were trimmed by 0 bases and 6 bases, with 8 bases remaining between them. Germline V gene sequence: CDR1 MNHEY, CDR2 SVGAGI. CDR3 residues: CASSYSHGKTQYF. The CDR3 DNA is TGTGCCAGCAGTTACTCCCACGGGAAGACCCAGTACTTC.

This clone has a single count. The V and J genes are TRBV7-2 and TRBJ2-1, with D possibly being TRBD1 or TRBD2 (7 bases each). Trimming shortened V by 4 bases and J by 0 bases, and 16 bases separated the two germline ends. The CDR3 is 17 amino acids. Germline CDR1 SGHTA, CDR2 FQGNSA. The CDR3 is CASSSSGGTISYNEQFF. Written as DNA, the CDR3 is TGTGCCAGCAGCTCCTCAGGGGGGACTATCTCCTACAATGAGCAGTTCTTC.

CDR3 nucleotides: TGTGCCAGCTCAGGGACCGGCCGCGGGAACACCGGGGAGCTGTTTTTT. Residues: CASSGTGRGNTGELFF. The gene calls are TRBV18 and TRBJ2-2; D is possibly TRBD1 or TRBD2 (5 bases each). CDR3 size: 16 residues. The germline V gene encodes CDR1 KGHSH and CDR2 LQKENI. Trimming took off 5 bases at V and 1 base at J, with 14 bases between the two ends.

This clone was detected only once. The chain couples TRBV11-2 to TRBJ2-1; no definite D call. V was shortened by 4 bases and J by 3 bases, with 4 bases between the two germline ends. This CDR3 has 12 amino acids. In germline, CDR1 is SGHAT, CDR2 FQNNGV. CDR3 loop: CASSYLYNEQFF. CDR3 DNA: TGTGCCAGCAGCTACCTCTACAATGAGCAGTTCTTC.

V gene TRBV6-1 combines with J gene TRBJ1-5, with D possibly TRBD1 on 6 matching bases. Germline loops: CDR1 MNHNS, CDR2 SASEGT. CDR3 size: 13 residues. Trimming took 6 bases from V and 6 from J, leaving 12 bases between them. The CDR3 is CASSLGGRQPQHF. As DNA, the CDR3 is TGTGCCAGCAGCCTGGGGGGGCGTCAGCCCCAGCATTTT.

The rearrangement links TRBV19 to TRBJ2-2; TRBD1 is a possible D gene (5 bases). CDR3 length: 15 amino acids. Germline V gene data show CDR1 as LNHDA and CDR2 as SQIVND (reference sequence). Trimming pared 3 bases from V and 5 bases from J, leaving 13 bases between. CDR3 residues: CASSIPQVTTGELFF. As DNA, the CDR3 is TGTGCCAGTAGTATTCCACAGGTTACGACCGGGGAGCTGTTTTTT. The variable domain in full, completed from reference TRBV19 and TRBJ2-2, reads DGGITQSPKYLFRKEGQNVTLSCEQNLNHDAMYWYRQDPGQGLRLIYYSQIVNDFQKGDIAEGYSVSREKKESFPLTVTSAQKNPTAFYLCASSIPQVTTGELFFGEGSRLTVL.

This clone was recorded once. The rearrangement links TRBV30 to TRBJ2-2; D is unresolved. This CDR3 comprises 13 residues. Germline CDR1 and CDR2: GTSNPN and SVGIG (reference sequence). V was cut by 1 base and J by 2 bases, with 5 bases left in between. This chain's CDR3 is CAWSEVNTGELFF. DNA for the CDR3: TGTGCCTGGAGTGAAGTTAACACCGGGGAGCTGTTTTTT.

The V gene is TRBV14, the J gene TRBJ1-1; D is unresolved. Trimming cost V 3 bases and J 2 bases, with 7 bases left between them. CDR3 size: 13 residues. Germline CDR1 is SGHDN and CDR2 is FVKESK. The CDR3 here is CASSQGINTEAFF. The CDR3 nucleotides are TGTGCCAGCAGCCAGGGCATCAACACTGAAGCTTTCTTT. The full variable domain, rest sourced from reference TRBV14 and TRBJ1-1, is EAGVTQFPSHSVIEKGQTVTLRCDPISGHDNLYWYRRVMGKEIKFLLHFVKESKQDESGMPNNRFLAERTGGTYSTLKVQPAELEDSGVYFCASSQGINTEAFFGQGTRLTVV.

V and J are TRBV6-1 and TRBJ2-7; possibly TRBD1 for D (5 bases). The CDR3 runs to 13 residues. V was shortened by 7 bases and J by 5 bases, with 15 bases between the two germline ends. From germline, CDR1 is MNHNS and CDR2 SASEGT. CDR3 DNA sequence: TGTGCCAGCATCCGAAGACAGTCCCACGAGCAGTACTTC. It translates to CASIRRQSHEQYF.

The chain joins TRBV9 to TRBJ2-5; 8 bases are shared with TRBD2. The CDR3 is 17 residues long. Germline loops: CDR1 SGDLS, CDR2 YYNGEE. V lost 0 bases, J lost 4 bases, and 11 bases stayed unmatched. The CDR3 DNA sequence: TGTGCCAGCAGCGTAGATGGAGCCGGGAGGGGGGGAGAGACCCAGTACTTC. The encoded protein is CASSVDGAGRGGETQYF. The full variable domain, rest sourced from reference TRBV9 and TRBJ2-5, is DSGVTQTPKHLITATGQRVTLRCSPRSGDLSVYWYQQSLDQGLQFLIQYYNGEERAKGNILERFSAQQFPDLHSELNLSSLELGDSALYFCASSVDGAGRGGETQYFGPGTRLLVL.

The chain employs TRBV19 and TRBJ2-3; D is unclear. Trimming removed 5 bases at V and 2 bases at J, with 14 bases between. The CDR3 sequence is 15 residues long. Germline V gene sequence: CDR1 LNHDA, CDR2 SQIVND (reference sequence). CDR3 sequence (DNA): TGTGCCAGTAGTCATGTCAGTCCCTACACAGATACGCAGTATTTT. Protein product: CASSHVSPYTDTQYF.

The chain couples TRBV2 to TRBJ1-2; maybe TRBD1 (5 bases). Germline CDR1 and CDR2: SNHLY and FYNNEI. Trimming stripped 4 bases from V and 4 bases from J, with 10 bases between. The CDR3 is 13 amino acids. The CDR3, as DNA: TGTGCCAGCAGTGGGACAAGTAGCTATGGCTACACCTTC. Its translation is CASSGTSSYGYTF. The full variable domain, completed using reference TRBV2 and TRBJ1-2, is EPEVTQTPSHQVTQMGQEVILRCVPISNHLYFYWYRQILGQKVEFLVSFYNNEISEKSEIFDDQFSVERPDGSNFTLKIRSTKLEDSAMYFCASSGTSSYGYTFGSGTRLTVV.

The J gene is TRBJ2-7, the V gene TRBV23-1, with TRBD1 matching 8 bases. TRBV23-1 is an open reading frame, and its role is uncertain. The CDR3 consists of 16 residues. Trimming at V came to 0 bases and at J to 5 bases, leaving 9 bases not matched to a gene. The CDR3 DNA follows: TGCGCCAGCAGTCAATCGCGCTCCTCGACAGGGGACGAGCAGTACTTC. Translation: CASSQSRSSTGDEQYF.